Below are 19 T cell receptor beta chains sequenced from a single sample in a study of beta chain features in type 1 diabetes. Whole-study results and caveats: TCRB CDR3 length was moderately but significantly reduced in all four CD4+ subsets of Type 1 diabetes patients.

The antigens these receptors bind are not known. Expressed TCRB transcripts got sequenced, as all isolated RNA was reverse transcribed. Clones were read by immunoSEQ multiplex PCR, and TCRdb kept only the in-frame ones, dropping some. The sample yields under 850,000 clones, 13% seen once. The sample was naive CD4+ T cells from blood. The source is a man between 18 and 29 years old with type 1 diabetes.

The chain employs TRBV14 and TRBJ1-1, with a tentative D call TRBD1 (5 bases). Germline assignment: CDR1 SGHDN and CDR2 FVKESK. This CDR3 spans 13 amino acids. V lost 6 bases and J 5 bases, leaving 13 bases between the germline ends. Here the CDR3 DNA reads TGTGCCAGCAGTTACGGTTGGGGGACTGAAGCTTTCTTT. It yields the protein CASSYGWGTEAFF.

The rearrangement links TRBV4-1 to TRBJ1-1; D might be TRBD1 (5 bases). The germline V and J ends were trimmed by 0 bases and 1 base, with 9 bases remaining between them. Germline assignment: CDR1 MGHRA and CDR2 YSYEKL. CDR3 length equals 15 residues. CDR3 DNA: TGCGCCAGCAGCCAAGAAGGGCAGGGGAACACTGAAGCTTTCTTT. It encodes CASSQEGQGNTEAFF.

This clone was detected only a few times. The genes are TRBV25-1 and TRBJ2-7, with 10 bases lining up with TRBD1. The V gene's germline CDR1 is MGHDK and CDR2 SYGVNS. V gave up 6 bases and J gave up 3 bases; unmatched junction bases: 5. The CDR3 has 14 amino acids. The CDR3 is CASRETGGLYEQYF. CDR3 DNA: TGTGCCAGCAGAGAGACAGGGGGCCTCTACGAGCAGTACTTC.

This rearrangement joins TRBV5-1 to TRBJ2-5; no firm D call. Trimming cost V 6 bases and J 7 bases, with 13 bases left between them. This CDR3 has 12 amino acids. Germline CDR1 SGHRS, CDR2 YFSETQ. The CDR3 region is CASNYRPGTQYF. In nucleotides, the CDR3 is TGCGCCAGCAACTATCGCCCTGGGACCCAGTACTTC.

This clone was seen more than once but under ten times. The chain joins TRBV7-9 to TRBJ1-1, with 8 bases aligning to TRBD1. Unmatched junction bases numbered 11, after V lost 1 base and J lost 4 bases. The CDR3 covers 17 residues. Germline assignment: CDR1 SEHNR and CDR2 FQNEAQ (reference sequence). The CDR3 spells CASSLGPPGQVPTEAFF. The CDR3 DNA sequence: TGTGCCAGCAGCTTAGGGCCCCCGGGACAGGTCCCCACTGAAGCTTTCTTT.

V is TRBV11-2 and J is TRBJ1-2; D unclear. CDR1 and CDR2 (germline): SGHAT, FQNNGV. The CDR3 is 14 amino acids. Deletions cut 0 bases from V and 8 bases from J, with 13 bases between. The CDR3 DNA is TGTGCCAGCAGCTTAGACGGACGGATGGCAGGCTACACCTTC. It encodes CASSLDGRMAGYTF.

The chain uses TRBV6-1 and TRBJ1-2, with D perhaps TRBD1 (6 bases). The CDR3 runs 14 residues. Trimming took 1 base from V and 4 from J, leaving 10 bases between them. From germline, CDR1 is MNHNS and CDR2 SASEGT. CDR3 sequence: CASSEGGQFYGYTF. CDR3 DNA sequence: TGTGCCAGCAGTGAAGGGGGGCAATTCTATGGCTACACCTTC.

V usage is TRBV7-9 and J usage is TRBJ1-4, with a possible D match to TRBD1 (5 bases). The germline V and J ends were trimmed by 4 bases and 4 bases, with 10 bases remaining between them. Germline V gene sequence: CDR1 SEHNR, CDR2 FQNEAQ (reference sequence). The CDR3 totals 14 residues. CDR3 sequence: CASSWGSDNEKLFF. CDR3 nucleotides: TGTGCCAGCAGCTGGGGGAGCGATAATGAAAAACTGTTTTTT.

This rearrangement joins TRBV6-6 to TRBJ2-3; 11 bases match TRBD2. The CDR3 is 16 residues long. J lost 1 base, V lost 6 bases, and 6 bases had no gene match. CDR1 MNHNY and CDR2 SVGAGI come from the germline V gene (reference sequence). The CDR3 is CASSSGLAGRTDTQYF. Written as DNA, the CDR3 is TGTGCCAGCAGCTCCGGACTAGCGGGCCGCACAGATACGCAGTATTTT.

The gene calls are TRBV7-6 and TRBJ2-1; 12 positions agree with TRBD2. Unmatched junction bases numbered 8, after V lost 4 bases and J lost 7 bases. CDR3 length: 16 amino acids. The germline V gene has CDR1 SGHVS and CDR2 FNYEAQ. The CDR3 here is CASSSRTSGAENEQFF. Here the CDR3 DNA reads TGTGCCAGCAGCTCACGGACTAGCGGGGCGGAAAATGAGCAGTTCTTC.

CDR3 in amino acids: CAWSGHLNTGELFF. CDR3 nucleotide sequence: TGTGCCTGGAGTGGACACCTCAACACCGGGGAGCTGTTTTTT. The chain recombines TRBV30 with TRBJ2-2; D call uncertain. V lost 1 base to trimming and J lost 2 bases, with 8 bases between them. CDR1 is GTSNPN and CDR2 is SVGIG in the germline V gene (reference sequence). The CDR3 is made up of 14 amino acids. Complete variable domain (other parts from reference TRBV30 and TRBJ2-2): SQTIHQWPATLVQPVGSPLSLECTVEGTSNPNLYWYRQAAGRGLQLLFYSVGIGQISSEVPQNLSASRPQDRQFILSSKKLLLSDSGFYLCAWSGHLNTGELFFGEGSRLTVL.

The chain employs TRBV5-4 and TRBJ1-4; D gene unclear. The length of the CDR3 is 17 residues. Trimming took 4 bases from V and 0 from J, leaving 16 bases between them. Germline-derived CDR1 and CDR2 are SGHNT and YYREEE (reference sequence). The CDR3 nucleotides are TGTGCCAGCAGCAGCGGGCTTCCCCCGGCAACTAATGAAAAACTGTTTTTT. Protein product: CASSSGLPPATNEKLFF.

This rearrangement joins TRBV6-6 to TRBJ1-4; no reliable D call. V shed 6 bases and J shed 4 bases, with 9 bases lying between them. This CDR3 has 13 residues. Germline V gene lookup returns CDR1 MNHNY and CDR2 SVGAGI (reference sequence). The CDR3 here is CASSRFDNEKLFF. For the CDR3, the DNA is TGTGCCAGCAGCCGTTTCGATAATGAAAAACTGTTTTTT.

V usage is TRBV7-9 and J usage is TRBJ1-5, with D uncertain. The CDR3 has 16 amino acids. Germline loops: CDR1 SEHNR, CDR2 FQNEAQ (reference sequence). V lost 1 base and J 2 bases, leaving 12 bases between the germline ends. The DNA for the CDR3 is TGTGCCAGCAGCTTAGGAACTGGGAACGGCAATCAGCCCCAGCATTTT. Translating gives CASSLGTGNGNQPQHF.

This clone was counted only a few times. The V gene is TRBV10-3, the J gene TRBJ1-3, with D possibly TRBD1 on 5 matching bases. The V gene's germline CDR1 is ENHRY and CDR2 SYGVKD. This CDR3 comprises 13 residues. Between the trimmed V and J ends, which lost 5 bases and 4 bases, there was a span of 9 bases. The CDR3 here is CAISLGTGNTIYF. The CDR3 DNA reads TGTGCCATCAGTTTGGGGACGGGAAACACCATATATTTT.

This clone occurred a few times. V is TRBV5-4 and J is TRBJ1-2, with 8 bases aligning to TRBD1. The CDR3 loop spans 13 amino acids. Germline values: CDR1 SGHNT, CDR2 YYREEE (reference sequence). Germline trimming cut 4 bases from V and 3 bases from J; bases unmatched to any gene: 2. Here the CDR3 reads CASSPDRDYGYTF. DNA for the CDR3: TGTGCCAGCAGCCCGGACAGGGACTATGGCTACACCTTC.

The CDR3 region is CASSFDRGSHNEQFF. CDR3 bases: TGTGCCAGCAGCTTCGACAGGGGTAGTCACAATGAGCAGTTCTTC. V is TRBV7-2 and J is TRBJ2-1; 8 nucleotides line up with TRBD1. Germline trimming cut 3 bases from V and 5 bases from J; bases unmatched to any gene: 6. Germline CDR1 and CDR2: SGHTA and FQGNSA. There are 15 residues in the CDR3.

Regarding this clone: Other nucleotide sequences in the sample specify the same CDR3. The chain employs TRBV30 and TRBJ2-3, with a weak D call TRBD1 (5 bases). Germline V gives CDR1 GTSNPN, CDR2 SVGIG (reference sequence). This CDR3 region has 13 residues. Deletions cut 5 bases from V and 0 bases from J, with 9 bases between. The CDR3 nucleotides read TGTGCCTGGGGTCAGGGTAGCACAGATACGCAGTATTTT. Amino acid sequence: CAWGQGSTDTQYF.

This chain uses TRBV6-1 with TRBJ2-3, with 11 bases matching TRBD2. CDR1 MNHNS and CDR2 SASEGT come from the germline V gene. This CDR3 is built from 16 residues. Trimming at V came to 4 bases and at J to 3 bases, leaving 6 bases not matched to a gene. DNA of the CDR3: TGTGCCAGCAGTGTCTCTAGCGGGGGGTCTACAGATACGCAGTATTTT. Translated: CASSVSSGGSTDTQYF.